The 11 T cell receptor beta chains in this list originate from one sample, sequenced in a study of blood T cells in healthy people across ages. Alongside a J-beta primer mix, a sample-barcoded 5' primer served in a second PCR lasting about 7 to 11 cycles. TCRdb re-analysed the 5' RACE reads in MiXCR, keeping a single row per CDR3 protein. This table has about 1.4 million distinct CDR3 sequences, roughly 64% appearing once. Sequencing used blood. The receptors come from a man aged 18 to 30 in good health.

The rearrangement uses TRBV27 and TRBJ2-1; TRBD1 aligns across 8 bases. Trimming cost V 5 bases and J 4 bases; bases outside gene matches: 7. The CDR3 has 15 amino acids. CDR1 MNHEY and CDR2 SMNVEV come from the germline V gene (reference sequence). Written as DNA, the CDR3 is TGTGCCAGCAGTCCACCGGGACAGGTATACAATGAGCAGTTCTTC. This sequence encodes CASSPPGQVYNEQFF.

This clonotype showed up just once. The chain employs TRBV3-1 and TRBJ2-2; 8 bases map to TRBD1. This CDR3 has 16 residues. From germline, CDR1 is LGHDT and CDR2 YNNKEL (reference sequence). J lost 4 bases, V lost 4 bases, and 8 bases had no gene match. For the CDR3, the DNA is TGTGCCAGCAGCCCAGGGGGCCCTTTCCCCACCGGGGAGCTGTTTTTT. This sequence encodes CASSPGGPFPTGELFF.

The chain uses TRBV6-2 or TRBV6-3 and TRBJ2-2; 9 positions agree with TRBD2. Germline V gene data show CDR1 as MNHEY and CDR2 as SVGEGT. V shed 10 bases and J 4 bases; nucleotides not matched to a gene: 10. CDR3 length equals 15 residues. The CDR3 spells CATFRSGGLTGELFF. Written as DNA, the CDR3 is TGTGCCACCTTCCGAAGCGGGGGGCTCACCGGGGAGCTGTTTTTT.

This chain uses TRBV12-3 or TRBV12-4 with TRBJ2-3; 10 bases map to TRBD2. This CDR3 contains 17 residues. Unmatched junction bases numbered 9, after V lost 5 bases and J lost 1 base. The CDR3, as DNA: TGTGCCAGCAGTCCACACCTAGCGGGAGTCGGCACAGATACGCAGTATTTT. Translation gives CASSPHLAGVGTDTQYF.

CDR3 nucleotide sequence: TGTGCCTTCTATAGGGCAGGGAGGAATGAGCAGTTCTTC. It codes for CAFYRAGRNEQFF. The chain recombines TRBV7-9 with TRBJ2-1; weak D call: TRBD2 (6 bases). CDR3 length: 13 residues. CDR1 and CDR2 (germline): SEHNR, FQNEAQ (reference sequence). The germline V and J ends were trimmed by 11 bases and 7 bases, with 18 bases remaining between them.

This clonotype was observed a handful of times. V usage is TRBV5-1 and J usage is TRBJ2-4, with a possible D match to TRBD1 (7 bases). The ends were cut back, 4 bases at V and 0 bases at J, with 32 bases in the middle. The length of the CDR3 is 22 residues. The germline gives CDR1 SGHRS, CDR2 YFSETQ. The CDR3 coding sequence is TGCGCCAGCAGCCCCGCAGGGGGGCGATCGAGAATTCAATCAGCAGCCAAAAACATTCAGTACTTC. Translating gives CASSPAGGRSRIQSAAKNIQYF.

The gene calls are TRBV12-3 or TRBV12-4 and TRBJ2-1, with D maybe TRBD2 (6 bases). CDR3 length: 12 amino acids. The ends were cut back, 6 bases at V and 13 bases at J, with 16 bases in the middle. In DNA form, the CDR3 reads TGTGCCAGCAGCACAACGGGAGCACTCCAGTTCTTC. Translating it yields CASSTTGALQFF.

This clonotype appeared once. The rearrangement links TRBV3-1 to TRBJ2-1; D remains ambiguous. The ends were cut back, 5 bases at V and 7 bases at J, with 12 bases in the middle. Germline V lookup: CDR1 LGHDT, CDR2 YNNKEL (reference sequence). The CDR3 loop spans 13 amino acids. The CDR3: CASSTHGVNEQFF. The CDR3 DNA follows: TGTGCCAGCAGCACACACGGAGTTAATGAGCAGTTCTTC.

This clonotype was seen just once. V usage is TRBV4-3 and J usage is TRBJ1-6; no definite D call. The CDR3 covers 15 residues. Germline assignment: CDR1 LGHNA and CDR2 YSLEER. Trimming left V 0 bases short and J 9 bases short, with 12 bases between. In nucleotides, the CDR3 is TGCGCCAGCAGCCAAGAGCGGTCAATAGGTTCACCCCTCCACTTT. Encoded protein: CASSQERSIGSPLHF.

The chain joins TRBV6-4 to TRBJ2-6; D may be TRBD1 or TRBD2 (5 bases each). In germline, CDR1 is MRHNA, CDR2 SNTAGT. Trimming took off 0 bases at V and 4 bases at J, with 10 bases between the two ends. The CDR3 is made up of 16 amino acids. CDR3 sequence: CASSDSRGSGANVLTF. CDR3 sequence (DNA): TGTGCCAGCAGTGACTCTCGGGGCTCCGGGGCCAACGTCCTGACTTTC.

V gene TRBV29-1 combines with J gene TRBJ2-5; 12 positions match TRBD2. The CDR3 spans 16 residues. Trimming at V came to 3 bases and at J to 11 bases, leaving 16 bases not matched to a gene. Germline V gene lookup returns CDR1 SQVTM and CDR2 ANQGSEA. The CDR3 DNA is TGCAGCGTTGAGAGCCCTAGCGGGAGGGCCGACAATGAGCAGTACTTC. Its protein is CSVESPSGRADNEQYF.